This TCR beta chain was sequenced for a study of T cell repertoires in cytomegalovirus infection. Study conclusions and caveats: Carriage of CMV together with the relevant HLA was identifiable through cumulative public TCR beta family frequency. Ex vivo responses were dominated by HLA-C-restricted CMV-specific TCR beta clonotypes.

One entry per CDR3 protein, called by TCRdb with MiXCR from the reads. Of approximately 490,000 distinct CDR3 sequences in the sample, over 9% were seen once. As for this clonotype: Its antigen is not identified.

The germline V gene has CDR1 SGHRS and CDR2 YFSETQ. The CDR3 length is 15 residues. The V end was cut by 2 bases, the J end by 0 bases, with 12 bases between. Sequencing was performed on PBMCs. This receptor was identified in a human donor in good health (CMV status not recorded). Some clones in this sample may be carry-over from other donors' samples. The rearrangement joins TRBV5-1 to TRBJ2-7; D might be TRBD1 (6 bases). The CDR3 here is CASSFEGGASYEQYF. The CDR3 DNA is TGCGCCAGCAGCTTCGAAGGGGGTGCCTCCTACGAGCAGTACTTC. Using reference TRBV5-1 and TRBJ2-7 for the parts outside the CDR3, the full variable domain is KAGVTQTPRYLIKTRGQQVTLSCSPISGHRSVSWYQQTPGQGLQFLFEYFSETQRNKGNFPGRFSGRQFSNSRSEMNVSTLELGDSALYLCASSFEGGASYEQYFGPGTRLTVT.